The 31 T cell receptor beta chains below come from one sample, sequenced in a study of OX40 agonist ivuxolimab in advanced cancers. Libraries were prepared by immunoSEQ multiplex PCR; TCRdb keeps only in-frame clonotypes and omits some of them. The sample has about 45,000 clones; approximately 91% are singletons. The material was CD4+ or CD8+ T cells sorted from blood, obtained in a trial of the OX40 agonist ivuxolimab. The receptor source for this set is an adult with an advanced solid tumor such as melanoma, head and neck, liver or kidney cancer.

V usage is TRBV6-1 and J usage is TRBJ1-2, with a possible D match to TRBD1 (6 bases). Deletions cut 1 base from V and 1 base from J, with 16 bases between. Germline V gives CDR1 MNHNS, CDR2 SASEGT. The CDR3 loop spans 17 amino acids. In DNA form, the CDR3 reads TGTGCCAGCAGTGAAGTTGTCGGGGACACTTATAACTATGGCTACACCTTC. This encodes CASSEVVGDTYNYGYTF.

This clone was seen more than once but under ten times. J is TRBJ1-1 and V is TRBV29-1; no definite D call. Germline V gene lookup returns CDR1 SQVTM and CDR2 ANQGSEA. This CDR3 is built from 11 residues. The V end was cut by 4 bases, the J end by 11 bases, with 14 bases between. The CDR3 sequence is CSVALGQRAFF. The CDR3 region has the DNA TGCAGCGTTGCGTTGGGTCAGAGGGCTTTCTTT.

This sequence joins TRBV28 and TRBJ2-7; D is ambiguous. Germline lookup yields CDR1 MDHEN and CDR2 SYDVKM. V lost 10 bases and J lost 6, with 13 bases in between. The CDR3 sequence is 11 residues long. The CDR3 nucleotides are TGTGCCACCAGCTCTCTGGGCGAGCAGTACTTC. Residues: CATSSLGEQYF.

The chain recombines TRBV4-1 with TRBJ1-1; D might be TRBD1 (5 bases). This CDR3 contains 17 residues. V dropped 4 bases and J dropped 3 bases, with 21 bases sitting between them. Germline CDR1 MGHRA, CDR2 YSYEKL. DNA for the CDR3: TGCGCCAGCAGCCCATCGCTCCGGGTGGGGGAGGACACTGAAGCTTTCTTT. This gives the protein CASSPSLRVGEDTEAFF.

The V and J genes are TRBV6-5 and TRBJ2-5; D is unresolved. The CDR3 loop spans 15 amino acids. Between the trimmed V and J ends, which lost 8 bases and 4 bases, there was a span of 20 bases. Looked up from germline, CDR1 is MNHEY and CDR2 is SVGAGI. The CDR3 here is CASAPTGHVGETQYF. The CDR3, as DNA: TGTGCCAGCGCACCCACGGGCCACGTGGGAGAGACCCAGTACTTC.

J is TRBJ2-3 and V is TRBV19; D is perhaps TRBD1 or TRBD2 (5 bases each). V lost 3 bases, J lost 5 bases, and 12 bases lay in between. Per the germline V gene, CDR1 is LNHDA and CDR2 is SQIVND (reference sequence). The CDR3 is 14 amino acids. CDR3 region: CASSMPPRGDTQYF. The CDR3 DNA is TGTGCCAGTAGTATGCCACCGAGGGGAGATACGCAGTATTTT. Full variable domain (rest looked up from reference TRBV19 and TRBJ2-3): DGGITQSPKYLFRKEGQNVTLSCEQNLNHDAMYWYRQDPGQGLRLIYYSQIVNDFQKGDIAEGYSVSREKKESFPLTVTSAQKNPTAFYLCASSMPPRGDTQYFGPGTRLTVL.

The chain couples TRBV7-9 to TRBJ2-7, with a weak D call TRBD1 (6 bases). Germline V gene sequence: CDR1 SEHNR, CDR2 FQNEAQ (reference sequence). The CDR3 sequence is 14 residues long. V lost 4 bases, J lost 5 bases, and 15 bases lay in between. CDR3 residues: CASSYNREFNEQYF. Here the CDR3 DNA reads TGTGCCAGCAGCTACAACAGGGAGTTTAACGAGCAGTACTTC.

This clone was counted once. The CDR3: CASSISGTGPDTQYF. The CDR3, as DNA: TGTGCCAGTAGTATATCCGGGACAGGGCCAGATACGCAGTATTTT. The chain carries TRBV19 and TRBJ2-3; 9 bases align to TRBD1. Germline CDR1 and CDR2: LNHDA and SQIVND (reference sequence). J lost 4 bases, V lost 2 bases, and 4 bases had no gene match. The CDR3 runs 15 residues.

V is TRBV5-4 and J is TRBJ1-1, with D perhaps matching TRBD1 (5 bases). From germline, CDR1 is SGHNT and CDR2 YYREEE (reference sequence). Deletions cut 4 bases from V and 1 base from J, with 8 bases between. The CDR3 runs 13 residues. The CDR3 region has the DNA TGTGCCAGCAGCCTGGGGGGGAACACTGAAGCTTTCTTT. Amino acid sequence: CASSLGGNTEAFF.

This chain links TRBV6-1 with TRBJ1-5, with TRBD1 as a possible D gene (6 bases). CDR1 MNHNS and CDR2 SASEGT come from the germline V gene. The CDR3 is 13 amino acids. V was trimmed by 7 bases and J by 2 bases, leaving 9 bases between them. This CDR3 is CASNAGGNQPQHF. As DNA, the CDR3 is TGTGCCAGCAACGCAGGGGGCAATCAGCCCCAGCATTTT.

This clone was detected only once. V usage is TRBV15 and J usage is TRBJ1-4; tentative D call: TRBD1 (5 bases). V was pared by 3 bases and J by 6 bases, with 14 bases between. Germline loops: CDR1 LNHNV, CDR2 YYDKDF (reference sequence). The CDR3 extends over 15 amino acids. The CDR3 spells CATSRGGAVDEKLFF. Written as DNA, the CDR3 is TGTGCCACCAGCAGGGGAGGGGCCGTCGATGAAAAACTGTTTTTT.

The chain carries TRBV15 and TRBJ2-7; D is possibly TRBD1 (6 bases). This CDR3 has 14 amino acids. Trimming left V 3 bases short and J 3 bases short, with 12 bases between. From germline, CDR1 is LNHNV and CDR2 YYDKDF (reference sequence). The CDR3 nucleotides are TGTGCCACCAGCAGGTTCAGGGGAGACTACGAGCAGTACTTC. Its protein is CATSRFRGDYEQYF.

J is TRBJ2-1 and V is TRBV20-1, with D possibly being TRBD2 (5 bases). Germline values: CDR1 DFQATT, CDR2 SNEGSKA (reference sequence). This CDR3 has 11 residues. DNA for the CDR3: TGCAGCCGAGGGCCCTACAATGAGCAGTTCTTC. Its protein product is CSRGPYNEQFF.

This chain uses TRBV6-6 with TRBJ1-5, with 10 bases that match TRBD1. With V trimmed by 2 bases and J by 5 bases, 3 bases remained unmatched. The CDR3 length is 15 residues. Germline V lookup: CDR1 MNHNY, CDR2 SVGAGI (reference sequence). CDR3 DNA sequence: TGTGCCAGCAGTTACACGGACAGGGGGTATCAGCCCCAGCATTTT. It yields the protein CASSYTDRGYQPQHF.

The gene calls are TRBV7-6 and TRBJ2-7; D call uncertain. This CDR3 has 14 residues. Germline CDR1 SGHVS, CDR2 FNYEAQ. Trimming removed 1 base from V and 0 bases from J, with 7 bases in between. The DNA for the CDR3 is TGTGCCAGCAGCTTAGTCGCCTACTCCTACGAGCAGTACTTC. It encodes CASSLVAYSYEQYF.

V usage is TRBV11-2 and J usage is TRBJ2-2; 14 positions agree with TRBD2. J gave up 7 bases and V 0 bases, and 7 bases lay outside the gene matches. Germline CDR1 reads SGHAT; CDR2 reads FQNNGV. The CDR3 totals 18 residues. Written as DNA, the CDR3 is TGTGCCAGCAGCTTAGATCAGGGACTAGCGGGAGTTTTCGGGGAGCTGTTTTTT. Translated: CASSLDQGLAGVFGELFF.

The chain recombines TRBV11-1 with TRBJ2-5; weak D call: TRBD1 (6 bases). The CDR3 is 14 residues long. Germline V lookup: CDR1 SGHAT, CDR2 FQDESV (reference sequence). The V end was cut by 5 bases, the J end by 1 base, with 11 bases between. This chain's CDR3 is CASSTWTAQETQYF. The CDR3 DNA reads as TGTGCCAGCAGCACCTGGACAGCCCAAGAGACCCAGTACTTC.

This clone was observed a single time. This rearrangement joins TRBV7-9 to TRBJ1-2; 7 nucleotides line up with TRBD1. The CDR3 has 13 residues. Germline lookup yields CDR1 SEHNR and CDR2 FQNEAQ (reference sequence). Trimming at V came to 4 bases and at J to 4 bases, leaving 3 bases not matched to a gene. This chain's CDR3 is CASSSGQTYGYTF. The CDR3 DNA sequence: TGTGCCAGCAGCTCGGGACAGACCTATGGCTACACCTTC.

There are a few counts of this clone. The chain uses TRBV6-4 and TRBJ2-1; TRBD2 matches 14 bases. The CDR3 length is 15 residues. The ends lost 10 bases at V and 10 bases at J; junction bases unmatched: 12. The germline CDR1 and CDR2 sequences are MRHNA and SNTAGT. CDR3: CATAVGTSGSEEQFF. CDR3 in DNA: TGTGCCACCGCAGTGGGGACTAGCGGGAGCGAAGAGCAGTTCTTC.

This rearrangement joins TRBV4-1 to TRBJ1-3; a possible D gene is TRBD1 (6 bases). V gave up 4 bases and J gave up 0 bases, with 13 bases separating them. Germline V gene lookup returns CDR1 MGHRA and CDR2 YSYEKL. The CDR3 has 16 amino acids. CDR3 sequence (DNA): TGCGCCAGCAGCCTCCCCGACAGGCACTCTGGAAACACCATATATTTT. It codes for CASSLPDRHSGNTIYF.

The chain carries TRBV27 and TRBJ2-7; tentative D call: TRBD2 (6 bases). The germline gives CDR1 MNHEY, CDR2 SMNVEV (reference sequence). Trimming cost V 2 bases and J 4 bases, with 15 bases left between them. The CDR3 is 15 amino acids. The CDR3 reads CASSLVPGGPYEQYF. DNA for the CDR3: TGTGCCAGCAGTTTAGTGCCCGGGGGACCATACGAGCAGTACTTC.

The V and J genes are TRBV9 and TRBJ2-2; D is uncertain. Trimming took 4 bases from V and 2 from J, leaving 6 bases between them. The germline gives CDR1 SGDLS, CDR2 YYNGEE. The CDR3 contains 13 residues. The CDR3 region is CASSIINTGELFF. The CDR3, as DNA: TGTGCCAGCAGCATCATAAACACCGGGGAGCTGTTTTTT.

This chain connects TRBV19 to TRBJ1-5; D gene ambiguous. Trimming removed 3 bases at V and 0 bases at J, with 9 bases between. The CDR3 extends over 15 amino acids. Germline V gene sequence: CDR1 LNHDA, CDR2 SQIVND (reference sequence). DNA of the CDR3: TGTGCCAGTAGTATGGAGATCTATAGCAATCAGCCCCAGCATTTT. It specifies CASSMEIYSNQPQHF.

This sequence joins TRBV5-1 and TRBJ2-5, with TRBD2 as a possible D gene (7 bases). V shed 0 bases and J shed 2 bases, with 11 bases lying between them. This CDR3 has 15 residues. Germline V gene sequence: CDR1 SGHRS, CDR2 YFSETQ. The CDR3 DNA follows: TGCGCCAGCAGCTTGGAAGGGAGGGGGCAAGAGACCCAGTACTTC. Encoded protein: CASSLEGRGQETQYF.

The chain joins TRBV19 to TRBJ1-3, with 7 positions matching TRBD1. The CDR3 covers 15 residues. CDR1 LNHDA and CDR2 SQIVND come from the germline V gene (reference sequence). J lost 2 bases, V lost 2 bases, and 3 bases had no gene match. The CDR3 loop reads CASSIWQGAGNTIYF. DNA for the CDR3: TGTGCCAGTAGTATATGGCAGGGGGCTGGAAACACCATATATTTT. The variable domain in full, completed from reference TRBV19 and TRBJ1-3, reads DGGITQSPKYLFRKEGQNVTLSCEQNLNHDAMYWYRQDPGQGLRLIYYSQIVNDFQKGDIAEGYSVSREKKESFPLTVTSAQKNPTAFYLCASSIWQGAGNTIYFGEGSWLTVV.

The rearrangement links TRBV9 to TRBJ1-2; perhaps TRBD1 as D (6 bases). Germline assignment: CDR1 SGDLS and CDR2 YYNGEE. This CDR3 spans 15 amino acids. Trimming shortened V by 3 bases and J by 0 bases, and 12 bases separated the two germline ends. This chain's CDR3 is CASSAQQGANYGYTF. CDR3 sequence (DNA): TGTGCCAGCAGCGCCCAACAGGGTGCTAACTATGGCTACACCTTC.

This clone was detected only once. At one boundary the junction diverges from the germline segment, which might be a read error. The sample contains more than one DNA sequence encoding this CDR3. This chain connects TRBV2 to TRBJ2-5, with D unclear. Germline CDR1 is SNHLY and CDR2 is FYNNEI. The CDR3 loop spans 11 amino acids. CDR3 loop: CASSDQETQYF. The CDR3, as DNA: TGTGCCAGCAGTGATCAAGAGACTCAGTACTTC.

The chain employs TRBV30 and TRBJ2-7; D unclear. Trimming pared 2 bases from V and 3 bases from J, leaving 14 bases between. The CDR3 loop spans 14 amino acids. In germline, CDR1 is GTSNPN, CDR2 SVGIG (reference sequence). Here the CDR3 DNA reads TGTGCCTGGAGTCAGGCTAGGATGGACTACGAGCAGTACTTC. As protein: CAWSQARMDYEQYF.

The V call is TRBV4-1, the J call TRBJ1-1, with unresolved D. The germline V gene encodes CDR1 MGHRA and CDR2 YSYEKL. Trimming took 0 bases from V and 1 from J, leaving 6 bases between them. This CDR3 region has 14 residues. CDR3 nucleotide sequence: TGCGCCAGCAGCCAAGATTCCGGGAACACTGAAGCTTTCTTT. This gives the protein CASSQDSGNTEAFF.

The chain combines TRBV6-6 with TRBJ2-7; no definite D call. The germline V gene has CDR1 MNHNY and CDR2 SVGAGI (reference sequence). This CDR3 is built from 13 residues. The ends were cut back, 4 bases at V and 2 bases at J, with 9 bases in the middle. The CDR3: CASSLLQTYEQYF. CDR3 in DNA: TGTGCCAGCAGTTTACTCCAAACCTACGAGCAGTACTTC.

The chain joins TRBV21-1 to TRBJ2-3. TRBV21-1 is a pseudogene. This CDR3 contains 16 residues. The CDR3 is CASSKGVGAWYFTQYF. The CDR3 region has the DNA TGTGCCAGCAGCAAAGGGGTCGGGGCCTGGTATTTTACGCAGTATTTT.